Listed below are T cell receptor beta chains from one sample, sequenced in a study of early T cells in non-severe SARS-CoV-2 infection. TCRdb analysed the 5' RACE reads with MiXCR anew, one entry per CDR3 protein. The sample has 45,000 to 50,000 distinct CDR3 sequences, roughly 5.3% seen once. The specimen was whole blood. These receptors all stem from an adult who was a healthcare worker with PCR-confirmed SARS-CoV-2 infection or an uninfected control (not recorded which). The CDR3 runs from the conserved cysteine through the conserved F or W. The D gene is left open where the match is weak. The listing skips clone size in some rows; elsewhere it reads once, few, many or a size class.

clone_size: .
j_call: TRBJ2-7
v_call: TRBV6-6
d_call: .
cdr3_aa: CASSYGGEQYF
cdr3_nt: TGTGCCAGCAGTTACGGGGGCGAGCAGTACTTC

clone_size: many
j_call: TRBJ2-7
v_call: TRBV10-3
d_call: TRBD2
cdr3_aa: CAISSLAGAYEQYF
cdr3_nt: TGTGCCATCAGTTCTCTAGCGGGGGCCTACGAGCAGTACTTC

clone_size: many
j_call: TRBJ2-1
v_call: TRBV6-5
d_call: TRBD2
cdr3_aa: CASSGAGGYYNEQFF
cdr3_nt: TGTGCCAGCAGCGGAGCGGGAGGGTACTACAATGAGCAGTTCTTC

clone_size: many
j_call: TRBJ2-7
v_call: TRBV5-1
d_call: .
cdr3_aa: CASSYAGTSTYEQYF
cdr3_nt: TGCGCCAGCAGCTACGCCGGGACGTCAACCTACGAGCAGTACTTC

clone_size: many
j_call: TRBJ1-2
v_call: TRBV6-5
d_call: TRBD1
cdr3_aa: CASSYGDRGYGYTF
cdr3_nt: TGTGCCAGCAGTTACGGGGACAGGGGCTATGGCTACACCTTC

clone_size: few
j_call: TRBJ2-2
v_call: TRBV21-1
d_call: .
cdr3_aa: CASTWRERTNTGELFF
cdr3_nt: TGTGCCAGCACCTGGAGGGAAAGGACGAACACCGGGGAGCTGTTTTTT

clone_size: many
j_call: TRBJ2-5
v_call: TRBV18
d_call: TRBD1
cdr3_aa: CASSPRGQVGETQYF
cdr3_nt: TGTGCCAGCTCACCACGAGGACAGGTTGGAGAGACCCAGTACTTC

clone_size: .
j_call: TRBJ2-2
v_call: TRBV24-1
d_call: .
cdr3_aa: CATSDGRVLELFF
cdr3_nt: TGTGCCACCAGTGATGGCAGGGTCTTGGAGCTGTTTTTT

clone_size: few
j_call: TRBJ2-1
v_call: TRBV5-6
d_call: .
cdr3_aa: CASSHGGLSSYNEQFF
cdr3_nt: TGTGCCAGCAGCCATGGCGGGCTTTCCTCCTACAATGAGCAGTTCTTC

clone_size: many
j_call: TRBJ2-1
v_call: TRBV9
d_call: .
cdr3_aa: CASGGNPTSYNEQFF
cdr3_nt: TGTGCCAGCGGGGGGAATCCCACCTCATACAATGAGCAGTTCTTC

clone_size: many
j_call: TRBJ2-4
v_call: TRBV19
d_call: TRBD1
cdr3_aa: CASALEGARSDQYF
cdr3_nt: TGTGCCAGTGCCCTCGAGGGGGCGCGTTCAGATCAGTACTTC

clone_size: few
j_call: TRBJ1-1
v_call: TRBV2
d_call: .
cdr3_aa: CASSVRRDLMNTEAFF
cdr3_nt: TGTGCCAGCAGTGTTAGGAGGGACCTGATGAACACTGAAGCTTTCTTT

clone_size: many
j_call: TRBJ2-4
v_call: TRBV30
d_call: TRBD2
cdr3_aa: CAWSAPGLAATKNIQYF
cdr3_nt: TGTGCCTGGAGTGCGCCGGGACTAGCGGCCACCAAAAACATTCAGTACTTC

clone_size: many
j_call: TRBJ2-1
v_call: TRBV7-9
d_call: .
cdr3_aa: CASSLFEQFF
cdr3_nt: TGTGCCAGCAGCTTATTTGAGCAGTTCTTC

clone_size: many
j_call: TRBJ2-1
v_call: TRBV7-6
d_call: TRBD1
cdr3_aa: CASRLTGGAYNEQFF
cdr3_nt: TGTGCCAGCAGACTGACAGGGGGCGCATACAATGAGCAGTTCTTC

clone_size: many
j_call: TRBJ1-2
v_call: TRBV6-1
d_call: .
cdr3_aa: CASSERSYSYGYTF
cdr3_nt: TGTGCCAGCAGTGAAAGGAGTTACAGTTATGGCTACACCTTC

clone_size: few
j_call: TRBJ1-1
v_call: TRBV11-2
d_call: .
cdr3_aa: CASSLSGAGNTEAFF
cdr3_nt: TGTGCCAGCAGCTTATCAGGGGCTGGGAACACTGAAGCTTTCTTT

clone_size: .
j_call: TRBJ1-3
v_call: TRBV2
d_call: TRBD1
cdr3_aa: CASSPGQGRNTIYF
cdr3_nt: TGTGCCAGCAGTCCCGGACAGGGCAGAAACACCATATATTTT

clone_size: many
j_call: TRBJ2-7
v_call: TRBV30
d_call: TRBD1
cdr3_aa: CAWGGTGNEQYF
cdr3_nt: TGTGCCTGGGGTGGGACAGGGAACGAGCAGTACTTC